This T cell receptor (beta chain) was identified during a study of glioma-infiltrating T cells. The CDR3 loop spans 15 amino acids. V gave up 3 bases and J gave up 4 bases; unmatched junction bases: 7. TCR alpha and beta CDR3 regions were amplified from RNA using iRepertoire nested multiplex PCR. MiXCR, run by TCRdb on the multiplex PCR reads, gives a single entry per CDR3 protein. Among 300,000 to 400,000 distinct CDR3 sequences listed, roughly two fifths were seen once. This clonotype was seen more than once but under ten times. V is TRBV12-3 or TRBV12-4 and J is TRBJ1-2; 8 bases agree with TRBD1. Material for sequencing was glioma tissue, nonneoplastic brain tissue, or PBMCs (not recorded which). The origin of this receptor is a human donor with low-grade glioma or glioblastoma, undergoing nonglioma brain surgery, or in good health (not recorded which). CDR3 coding DNA: TGTGCCAGCAGTTTGGGGGTACAGGGGGGCTATGGCTACACCTTC. Amino acid sequence: CASSLGVQGGYGYTF.